This T cell receptor (beta chain) was sequenced during a study of blood T cell repertoires in COVID-19. With 2 bases removed from V and 8 bases from J, the gap between germline ends came to 16 bases. Germline CDR1 reads SGHDT; CDR2 reads YYEEEE. This CDR3 spans 15 amino acids. As originally analysed: Amplification with reference gene primers provided the estimates of nucleated cell counts. The method was immunoSEQ multiplex PCR; TCRdb's version includes in-frame clones alone and lacks a portion of them. V and J calls and clone size follow that table, whereas D and trimming were derived from the DNA. This sample has approximately 160,000 clones, with roughly 80% found just once.

The chain is built from TRBV5-6 and TRBJ2-2; D is perhaps TRBD1 (6 bases). This TCR was sampled from an elderly woman with acute or convalescent COVID-19. Sample: peripheral blood. In DNA form, the CDR3 reads TGTGCCAGCAGCTTCCAGGGGCGTCCGGAGGGGGAGCTGTTTTTT. It yields the protein CASSFQGRPEGELFF.